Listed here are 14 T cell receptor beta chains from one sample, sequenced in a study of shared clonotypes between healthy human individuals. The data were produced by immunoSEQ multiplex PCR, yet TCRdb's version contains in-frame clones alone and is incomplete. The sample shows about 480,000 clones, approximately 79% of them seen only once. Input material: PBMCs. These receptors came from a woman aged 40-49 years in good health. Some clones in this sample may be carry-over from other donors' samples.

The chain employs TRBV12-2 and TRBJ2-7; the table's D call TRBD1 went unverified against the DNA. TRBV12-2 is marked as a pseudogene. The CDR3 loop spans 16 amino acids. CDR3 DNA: TGTGCAAGTCGCTTCCCCCGGACAGGCAAAACCTACGAGCAGTACTTC. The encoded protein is CASRFPRTGKTYEQYF.

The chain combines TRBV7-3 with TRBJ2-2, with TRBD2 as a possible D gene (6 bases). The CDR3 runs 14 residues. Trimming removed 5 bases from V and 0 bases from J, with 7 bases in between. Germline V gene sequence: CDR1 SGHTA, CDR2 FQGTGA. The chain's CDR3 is CASSRESNTGELFF. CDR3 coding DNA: TGTGCCAGCAGCCGGGAGTCGAACACCGGGGAGCTGTTTTTT. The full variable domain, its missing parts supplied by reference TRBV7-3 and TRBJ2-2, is GAGVSQTPSNKVTEKGKYVELRCDPISGHTALYWYRQSLGQGPEFLIYFQGTGAADDSGLPNDRFFAVRPEGSVSTLKIQRTERGDSAVYLCASSRESNTGELFFGEGSRLTVL.

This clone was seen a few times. CDR3 loop: CASSLGGAVYNEQFF. DNA for the CDR3: TGTGCCAGCAGTCTGGGGGGGGCGGTCTACAATGAGCAGTTCTTC. V gene TRBV5-4 combines with J gene TRBJ2-1; weak D call: TRBD2 (7 bases). Germline CDR1 SGHNT, CDR2 YYREEE (reference sequence). The CDR3 consists of 15 residues. V lost 5 bases, J lost 3 bases, and 15 bases lay in between.

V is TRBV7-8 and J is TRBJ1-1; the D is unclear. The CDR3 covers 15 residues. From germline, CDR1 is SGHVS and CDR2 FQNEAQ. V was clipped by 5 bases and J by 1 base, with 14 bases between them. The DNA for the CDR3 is TGTGCCAGCAGCCACAGATACCGGGAGAACACTGAAGCTTTCTTT. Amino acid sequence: CASSHRYRENTEAFF. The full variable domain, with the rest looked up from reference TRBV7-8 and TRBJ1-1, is GAGVSQSPRYKVAKRGQDVALRCDPISGHVSLFWYQQALGQGPEFLTYFQNEAQLDKSGLPSDRFFAERPEGSVSTLKIQRTQQEDSAVYLCASSHRYRENTEAFFGQGTRLTVV.

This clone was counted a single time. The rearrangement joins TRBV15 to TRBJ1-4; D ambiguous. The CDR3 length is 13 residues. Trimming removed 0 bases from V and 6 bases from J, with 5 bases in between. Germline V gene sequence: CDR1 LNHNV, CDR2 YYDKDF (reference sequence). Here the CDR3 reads CATSRDQDEKLFF. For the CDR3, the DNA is TGTGCCACCAGCAGAGATCAGGATGAAAAACTGTTTTTT.

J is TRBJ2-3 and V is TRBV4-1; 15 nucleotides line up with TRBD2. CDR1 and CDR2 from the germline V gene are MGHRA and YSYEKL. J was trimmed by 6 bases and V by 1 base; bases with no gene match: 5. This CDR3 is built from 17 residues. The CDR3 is CASSQGTSGRARDTQYF. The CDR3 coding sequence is TGCGCCAGCAGCCAAGGGACTAGCGGGAGGGCCAGGGATACGCAGTATTTT.

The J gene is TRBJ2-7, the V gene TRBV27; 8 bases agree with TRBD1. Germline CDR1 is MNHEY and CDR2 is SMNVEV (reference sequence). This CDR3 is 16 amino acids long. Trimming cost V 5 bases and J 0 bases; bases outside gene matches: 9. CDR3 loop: CASSPNRTGSSYEQYF. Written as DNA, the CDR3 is TGTGCCAGCAGTCCCAACAGGACAGGGAGCTCCTACGAGCAGTACTTC.

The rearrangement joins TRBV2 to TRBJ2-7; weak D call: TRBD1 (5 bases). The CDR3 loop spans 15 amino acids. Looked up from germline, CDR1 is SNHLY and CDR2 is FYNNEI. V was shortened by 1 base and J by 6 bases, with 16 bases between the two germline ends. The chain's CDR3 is CASSEETAALGEQYF. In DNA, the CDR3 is TGTGCCAGCAGTGAAGAGACAGCCGCCTTAGGCGAGCAGTACTTC.

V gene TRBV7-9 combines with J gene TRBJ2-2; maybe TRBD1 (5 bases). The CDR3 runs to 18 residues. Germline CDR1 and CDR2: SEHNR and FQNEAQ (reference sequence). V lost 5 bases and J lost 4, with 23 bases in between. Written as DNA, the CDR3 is TGTGCCAGCAGCCAGGCTCTTCCCAAGGGGTTTCCCACCGGGGAGCTGTTTTTT. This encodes CASSQALPKGFPTGELFF.

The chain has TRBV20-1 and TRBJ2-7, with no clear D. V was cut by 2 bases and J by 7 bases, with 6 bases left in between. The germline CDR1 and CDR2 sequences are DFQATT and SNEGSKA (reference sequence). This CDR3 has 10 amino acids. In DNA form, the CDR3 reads TGCAGTGCTAGAATGGTGGAGCAGTACTTC. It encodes CSARMVEQYF.

The CDR3 DNA sequence: TGTGCCATCAGCGTAAAGCGGGAGGGGGAGCTGTTTTTT. Its protein is CAISVKREGELFF. The chain couples TRBV10-3 to TRBJ2-2; 8 nucleotides align to TRBD2. CDR1 is ENHRY and CDR2 is SYGVKD in the germline V gene. The CDR3 consists of 13 residues. The ends lost 6 bases at V and 8 bases at J; junction bases unmatched: 5.

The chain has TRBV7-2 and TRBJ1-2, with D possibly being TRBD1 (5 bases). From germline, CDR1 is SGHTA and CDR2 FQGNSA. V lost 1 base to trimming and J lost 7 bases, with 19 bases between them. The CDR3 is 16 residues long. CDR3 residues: CASSLGYTGSRGGYTF. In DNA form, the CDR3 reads TGTGCCAGCAGCTTAGGGTATACGGGTTCGAGGGGTGGCTACACCTTC.

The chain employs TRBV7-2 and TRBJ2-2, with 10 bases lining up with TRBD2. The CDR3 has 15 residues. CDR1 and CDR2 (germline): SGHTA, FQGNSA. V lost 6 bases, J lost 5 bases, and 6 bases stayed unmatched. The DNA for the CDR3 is TGTGCCAGCAGGGTCGCTAGCGGGAGAACCGGGGAGCTGTTTTTT. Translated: CASRVASGRTGELFF.

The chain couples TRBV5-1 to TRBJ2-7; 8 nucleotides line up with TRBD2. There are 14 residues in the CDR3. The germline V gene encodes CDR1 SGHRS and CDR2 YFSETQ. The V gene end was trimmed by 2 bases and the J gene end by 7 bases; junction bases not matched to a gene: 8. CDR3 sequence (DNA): TGCGCCAGCAGCTTATGGGCGGGAGGAGGGGAGCAGTACTTC. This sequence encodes CASSLWAGGGEQYF.